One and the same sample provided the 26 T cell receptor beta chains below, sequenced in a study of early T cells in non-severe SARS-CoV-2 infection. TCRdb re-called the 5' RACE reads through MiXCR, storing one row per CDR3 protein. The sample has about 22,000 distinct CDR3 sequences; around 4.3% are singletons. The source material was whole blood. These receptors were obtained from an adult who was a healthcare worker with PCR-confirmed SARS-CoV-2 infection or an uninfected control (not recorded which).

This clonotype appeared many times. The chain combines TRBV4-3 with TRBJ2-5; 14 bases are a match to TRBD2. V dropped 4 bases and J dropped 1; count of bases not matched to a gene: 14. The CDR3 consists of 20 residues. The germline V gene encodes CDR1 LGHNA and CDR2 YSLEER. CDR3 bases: TGCGCCAGCAGCCTAGGAAAAGGGACTAGCGGGAGAGATGGCCAAGAGACCCAGTACTTC. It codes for CASSLGKGTSGRDGQETQYF.

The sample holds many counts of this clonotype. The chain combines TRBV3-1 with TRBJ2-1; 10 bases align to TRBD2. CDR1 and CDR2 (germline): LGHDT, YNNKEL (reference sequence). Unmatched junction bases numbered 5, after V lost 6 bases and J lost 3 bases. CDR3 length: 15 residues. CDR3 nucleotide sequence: TGTGCCAGCAGTCTAGCGGGAGTTGGCTACAATGAGCAGTTCTTC. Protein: CASSLAGVGYNEQFF.

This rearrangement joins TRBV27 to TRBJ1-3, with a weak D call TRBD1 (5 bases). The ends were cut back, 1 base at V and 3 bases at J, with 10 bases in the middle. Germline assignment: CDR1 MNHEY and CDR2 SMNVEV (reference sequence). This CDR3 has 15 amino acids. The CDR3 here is CASSLFPGLGNTIYF. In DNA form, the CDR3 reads TGTGCCAGCAGTTTATTCCCAGGGCTTGGAAACACCATATATTTT.

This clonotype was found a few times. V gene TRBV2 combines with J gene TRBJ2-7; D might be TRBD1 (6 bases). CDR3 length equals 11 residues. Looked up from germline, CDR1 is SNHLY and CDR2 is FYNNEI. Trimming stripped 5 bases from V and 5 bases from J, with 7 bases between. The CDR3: CASSYRDEQYF. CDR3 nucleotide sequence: TGTGCCAGCAGTTACAGGGACGAGCAGTACTTC.

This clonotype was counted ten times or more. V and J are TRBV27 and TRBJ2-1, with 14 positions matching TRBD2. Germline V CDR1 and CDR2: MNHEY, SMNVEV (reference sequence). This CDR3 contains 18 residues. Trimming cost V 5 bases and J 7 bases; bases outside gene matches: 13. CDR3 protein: CASSRQGLAGVRGNEQFF. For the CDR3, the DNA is TGTGCCAGCAGTCGACAGGGACTAGCGGGAGTTCGGGGGAATGAGCAGTTCTTC.

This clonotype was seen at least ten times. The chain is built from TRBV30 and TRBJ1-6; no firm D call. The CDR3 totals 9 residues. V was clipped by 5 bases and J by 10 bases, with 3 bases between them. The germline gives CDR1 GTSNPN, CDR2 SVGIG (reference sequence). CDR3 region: CAWGSPLHF. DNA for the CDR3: TGTGCCTGGGGCTCACCCCTCCACTTT.

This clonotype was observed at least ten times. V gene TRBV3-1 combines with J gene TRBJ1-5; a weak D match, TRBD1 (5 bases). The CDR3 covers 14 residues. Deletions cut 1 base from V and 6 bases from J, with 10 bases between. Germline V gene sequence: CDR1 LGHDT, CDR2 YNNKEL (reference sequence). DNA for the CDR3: TGTGCCAGCAGCCAAGGTAGGGGCGGTCAGCCCCAGCATTTT. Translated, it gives CASSQGRGGQPQHF.

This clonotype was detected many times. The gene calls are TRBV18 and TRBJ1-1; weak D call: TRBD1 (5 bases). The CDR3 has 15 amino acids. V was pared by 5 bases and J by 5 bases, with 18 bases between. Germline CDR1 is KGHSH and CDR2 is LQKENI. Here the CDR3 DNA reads TGTGCCAGCTCATTAACAGGCGATCGGGGAACTGAAGCTTTCTTT. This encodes CASSLTGDRGTEAFF. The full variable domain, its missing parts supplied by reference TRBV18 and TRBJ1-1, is NAGVMQNPRHLVRRRGQEARLRCSPMKGHSHVYWYRQLPEEGLKFMVYLQKENIIDESGMPKERFSAEFPKEGPSILRIQQVVRGDSAAYFCASSLTGDRGTEAFFGQGTRLTVV.

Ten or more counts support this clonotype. The CDR3 is CASSYPRDKEQYF. CDR3 coding DNA: TGTGCCAGCAGTTACCCCCGGGACAAAGAGCAGTACTTC. V is TRBV28 and J is TRBJ2-7; perhaps TRBD1 as D (6 bases). CDR1 is MDHEN, CDR2 SYDVKM, per germline. The CDR3 totals 13 residues. The ends were cut back, 4 bases at V and 7 bases at J, with 14 bases in the middle.

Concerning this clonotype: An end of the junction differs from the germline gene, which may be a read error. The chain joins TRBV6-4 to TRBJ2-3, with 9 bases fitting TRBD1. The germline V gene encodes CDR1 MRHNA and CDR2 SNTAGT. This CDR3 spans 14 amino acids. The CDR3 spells CVSSVRQGGDTQYF. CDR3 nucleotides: TGTGTCAGCAGTGTCAGACAGGGGGGAGATACGCAGTATTTT.

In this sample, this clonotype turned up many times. The CDR3 bases are TGCAGCGTTGAAGTCAGAACCCTCGGGGGACTTGAGCAGTTCTTC. This codes for CSVEVRTLGGLEQFF. The rearrangement links TRBV29-1 to TRBJ2-1, with D perhaps TRBD2 (6 bases). V was cut by 1 base and J by 9 bases, with 19 bases left in between. The CDR3 spans 15 residues. In germline, CDR1 is SQVTM, CDR2 ANQGSEA.

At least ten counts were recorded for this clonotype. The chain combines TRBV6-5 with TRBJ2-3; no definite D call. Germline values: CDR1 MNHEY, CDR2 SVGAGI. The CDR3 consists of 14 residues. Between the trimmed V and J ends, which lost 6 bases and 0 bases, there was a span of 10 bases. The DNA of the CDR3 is TGTGCCAGCAGAGGGAACCCTAGCACAGATACGCAGTATTTT. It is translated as CASRGNPSTDTQYF.

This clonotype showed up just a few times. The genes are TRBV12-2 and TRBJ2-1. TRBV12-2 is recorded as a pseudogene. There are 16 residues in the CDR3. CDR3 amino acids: CASRRGRGSSYNEQFF. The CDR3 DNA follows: TGTGCAAGTCGCCGGGGTAGGGGGAGCTCCTACAATGAGCAGTTCTTC.

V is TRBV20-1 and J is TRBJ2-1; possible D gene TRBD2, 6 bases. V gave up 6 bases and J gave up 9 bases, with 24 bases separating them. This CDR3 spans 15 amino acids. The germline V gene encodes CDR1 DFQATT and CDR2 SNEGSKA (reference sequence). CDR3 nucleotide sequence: TGCAGTGCGAATCCGGGACTGGCCCCTCCTAGTGAGCAGTTCTTC. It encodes CSANPGLAPPSEQFF.

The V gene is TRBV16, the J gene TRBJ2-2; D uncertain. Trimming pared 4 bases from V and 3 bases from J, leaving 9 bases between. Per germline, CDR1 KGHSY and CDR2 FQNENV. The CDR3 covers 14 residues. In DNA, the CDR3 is TGTGCCAGCAGCCCGTCCTTGGACACCGGGGAGCTGTTTTTT. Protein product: CASSPSLDTGELFF. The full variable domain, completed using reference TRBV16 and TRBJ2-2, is GEEVAQTPKHLVRGEGQKAKLYCAPIKGHSYVFWYQQVLKNEFKFLISFQNENVFDETGMPKERFSAKCLPNSPCSLEIQATKLEDSAVYFCASSPSLDTGELFFGEGSRLTVL.

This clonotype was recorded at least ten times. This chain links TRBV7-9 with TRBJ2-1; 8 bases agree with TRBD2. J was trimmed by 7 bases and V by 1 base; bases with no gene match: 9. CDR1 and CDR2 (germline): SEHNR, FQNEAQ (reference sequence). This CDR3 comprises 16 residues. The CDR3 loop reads CASSLGFAGGRNEQFF. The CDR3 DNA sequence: TGTGCCAGCAGCTTAGGTTTTGCGGGAGGTCGGAATGAGCAGTTCTTC.

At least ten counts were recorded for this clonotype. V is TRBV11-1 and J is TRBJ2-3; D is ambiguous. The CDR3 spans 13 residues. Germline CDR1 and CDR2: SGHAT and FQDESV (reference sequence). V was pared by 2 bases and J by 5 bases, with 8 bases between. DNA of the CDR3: TGTGCCAGCAGCTTATTCGACGGAGATACGCAGTATTTT. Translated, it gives CASSLFDGDTQYF.

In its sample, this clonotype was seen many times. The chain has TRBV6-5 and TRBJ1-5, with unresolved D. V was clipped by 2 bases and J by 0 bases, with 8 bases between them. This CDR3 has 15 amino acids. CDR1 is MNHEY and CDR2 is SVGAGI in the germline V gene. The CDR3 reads CASSYGVGSNQPQHF. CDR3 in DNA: TGTGCCAGCAGTTACGGTGTGGGTAGCAATCAGCCCCAGCATTTT.

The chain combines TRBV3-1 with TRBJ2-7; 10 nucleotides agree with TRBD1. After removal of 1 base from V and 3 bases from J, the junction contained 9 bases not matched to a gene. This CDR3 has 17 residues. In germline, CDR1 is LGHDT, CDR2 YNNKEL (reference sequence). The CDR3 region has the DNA TGTGCCAGCAGCCAAGGGGGGACAGGGGCGAAAATCTACGAGCAGTACTTC. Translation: CASSQGGTGAKIYEQYF.

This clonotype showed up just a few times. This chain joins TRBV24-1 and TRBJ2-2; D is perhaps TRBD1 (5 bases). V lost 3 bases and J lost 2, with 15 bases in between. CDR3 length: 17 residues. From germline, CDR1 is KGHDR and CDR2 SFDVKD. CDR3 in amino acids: CATSDLPGQPNTGELFF. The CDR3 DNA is TGTGCCACCAGTGATCTACCCGGACAACCCAACACCGGGGAGCTGTTTTTT.

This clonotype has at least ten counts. CDR3 region: CASSFSYTQYF. The CDR3 nucleotides are TGTGCCAGCAGCTTTAGTTATACGCAGTATTTT. V gene TRBV7-2 combines with J gene TRBJ2-3; D remains unclear. V was cut by 3 bases and J by 7 bases, with 5 bases left in between. Germline-derived CDR1 and CDR2 are SGHTA and FQGNSA. This CDR3 contains 11 residues.

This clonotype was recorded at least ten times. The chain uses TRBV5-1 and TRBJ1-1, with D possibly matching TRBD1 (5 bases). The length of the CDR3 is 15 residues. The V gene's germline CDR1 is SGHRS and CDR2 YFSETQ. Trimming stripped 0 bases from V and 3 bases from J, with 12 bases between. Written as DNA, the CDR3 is TGCGCCAGCAGCTTGGCAGGCAGGGAAGACACTGAAGCTTTCTTT. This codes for CASSLAGREDTEAFF.

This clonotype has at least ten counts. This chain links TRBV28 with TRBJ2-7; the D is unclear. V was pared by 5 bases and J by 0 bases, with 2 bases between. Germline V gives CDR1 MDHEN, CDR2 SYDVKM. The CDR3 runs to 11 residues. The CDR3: CASSTSYEQYF. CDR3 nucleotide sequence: TGTGCCAGCAGTACCTCCTACGAGCAGTACTTC.

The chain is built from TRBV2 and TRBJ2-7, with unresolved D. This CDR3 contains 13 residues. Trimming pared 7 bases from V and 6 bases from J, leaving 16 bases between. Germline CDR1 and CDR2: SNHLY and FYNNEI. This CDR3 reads CASTLEGRSEQYF. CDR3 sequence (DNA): TGTGCCAGCACCCTGGAAGGCCGGAGCGAGCAGTACTTC.

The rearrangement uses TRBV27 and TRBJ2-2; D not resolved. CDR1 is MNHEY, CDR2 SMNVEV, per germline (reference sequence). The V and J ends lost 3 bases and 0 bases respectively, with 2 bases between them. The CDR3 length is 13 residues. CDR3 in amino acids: CASSFSNTGELFF. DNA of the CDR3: TGTGCCAGCAGTTTTTCGAACACCGGGGAGCTGTTTTTT.

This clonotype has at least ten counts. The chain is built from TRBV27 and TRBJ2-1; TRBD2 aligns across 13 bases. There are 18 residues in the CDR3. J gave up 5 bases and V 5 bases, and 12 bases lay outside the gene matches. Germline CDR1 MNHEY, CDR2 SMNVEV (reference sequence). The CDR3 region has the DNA TGTGCCAGCAGTCCCGGACTAGCGGGAGTCTCCACACACAATGAGCAGTTCTTC. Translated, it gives CASSPGLAGVSTHNEQFF.